This T cell receptor beta chain derives from a study of early T cells in non-severe SARS-CoV-2 infection. Whole-study results and caveats: VDJdb matching skewed toward anti-spike CD8 responses, missing private and CD4 specificities.

TCRdb redid the calling of the 5' RACE reads with MiXCR, one entry per CDR3 protein. The data show tens of thousands of distinct CDR3 sequences, about 15% seen once. Trimming left V 3 bases short and J 12 bases short, with 12 bases between. This CDR3 is 12 amino acids long. This clonotype came up many times. Its cognate antigen is unknown. This clonotype originated in an adult who was a healthcare worker with PCR-confirmed SARS-CoV-2 infection or an uninfected control (not recorded which). Sequenced input: whole blood. This chain uses TRBV12-3 or TRBV12-4 with TRBJ2-4; no reliable D call. DNA for the CDR3: TGTGCCAGCAGTTTCGCACAACTACCTCAGTACTTC. Translated: CASSFAQLPQYF.